The present T cell receptor beta chain was sequenced within a study of blood T cell repertoires in COVID-19. Some clones are missing from TCRdb's copy, which holds only in-frame ones; the method was immunoSEQ multiplex PCR. This table has roughly 45,000 clones, approximately 90% appearing once. Sequencing input: peripheral blood. The origin of this receptor is a man between 60 and 70 years old with active COVID-19.

This CDR3 is CASSTDRGDSPLHF. CDR3 sequence (DNA): TGTGCCAGCAGCACAGACAGGGGCGATTCACCCCTCCACTTT. The V and J genes are TRBV2 and TRBJ1-6; 8 bases agree with TRBD1. V shed 6 bases, J shed 8 bases, and the junction held 6 bases outside the gene matches. The CDR3 loop spans 14 amino acids. Germline CDR1 SNHLY, CDR2 FYNNEI.